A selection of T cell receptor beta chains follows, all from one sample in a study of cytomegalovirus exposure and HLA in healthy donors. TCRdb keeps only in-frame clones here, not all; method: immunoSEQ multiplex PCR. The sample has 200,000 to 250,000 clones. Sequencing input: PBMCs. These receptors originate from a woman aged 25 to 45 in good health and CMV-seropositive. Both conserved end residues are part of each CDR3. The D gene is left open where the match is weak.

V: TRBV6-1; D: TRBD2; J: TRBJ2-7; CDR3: CASRPGLASYEQYF; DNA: TGTGCCAGCAGACCGGGACTAGCGTCCTACGAGCAGTACTTC
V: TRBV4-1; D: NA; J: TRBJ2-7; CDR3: CASSQDGHEQYF; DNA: TGCGCCAGCAGCCAAGATGGCCACGAGCAGTACTTC
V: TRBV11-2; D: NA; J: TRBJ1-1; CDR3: CASSLDGPRGGAFF; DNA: TGTGCCAGCAGCTTAGACGGCCCCCGTGGCGGAGCTTTCTTT
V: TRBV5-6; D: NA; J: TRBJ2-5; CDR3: CASREYYTYQETQYF; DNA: TGTGCCAGCAGGGAGTATTACACGTACCAAGAGACCCAGTACTTC
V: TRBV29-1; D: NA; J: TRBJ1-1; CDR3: CSVLTSAGLREGEAFF; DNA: TGCAGCGTTCTTACCTCCGCGGGTCTCAGGGAGGGTGAAGCTTTCTTT
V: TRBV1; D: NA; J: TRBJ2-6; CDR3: CTSSQEPPAGALSSGANVLTF; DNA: TGCACCAGCAGCCAAGAACCCCCAGCGGGCGCGCTAAGCTCTGGGGCCAACGTCCTGACTTTC
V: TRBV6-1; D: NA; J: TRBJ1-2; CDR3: CASSEQLRGNGYTF; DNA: TGTGCCAGCAGTGAACAACTTAGAGGGAATGGCTACACCTTC
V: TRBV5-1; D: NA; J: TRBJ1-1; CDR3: CASSFDSHTEAFF; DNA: TGCGCCAGCAGCTTCGACAGCCACACTGAAGCTTTCTTT
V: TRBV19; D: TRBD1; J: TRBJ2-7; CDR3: CASSIQGQGAGREQYF; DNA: TGTGCCAGTAGTATACAAGGACAGGGGGCAGGACGCGAGCAGTACTTC
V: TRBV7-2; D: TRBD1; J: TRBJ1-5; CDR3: CASSLKSGGGQPQHF; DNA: TGTGCCAGCAGCTTAAAGTCAGGGGGTGGGCAGCCCCAGCATTTT
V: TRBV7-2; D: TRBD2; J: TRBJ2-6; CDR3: CASSAGLAGAAGANVLTF; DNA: TGTGCCAGCAGCGCCGGACTAGCGGGAGCAGCCGGGGCCAACGTCCTGACTTTC
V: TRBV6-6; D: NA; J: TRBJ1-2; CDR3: CASGELGRAYGYTF; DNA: TGTGCCAGCGGGGAACTGGGGAGGGCCTATGGCTACACCTTC
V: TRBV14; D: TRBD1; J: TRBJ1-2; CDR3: CASSQKKGQGPGYTF; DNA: TGTGCCAGCAGCCAAAAAAAGGGACAGGGCCCTGGCTACACCTTC
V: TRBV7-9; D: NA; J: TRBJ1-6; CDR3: CASSPRWGHYNSPLHF; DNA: TGTGCCAGCAGCCCCCGGTGGGGCCACTATAATTCACCCCTCCACTTT
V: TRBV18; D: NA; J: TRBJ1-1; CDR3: CASSRDTENTEAFF; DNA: TGTGCCAGCTCTCGGGACACAGAGAACACTGAAGCTTTCTTT
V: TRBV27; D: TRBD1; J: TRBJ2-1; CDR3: CASSSGTGYNEQFF; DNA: TGTGCCAGCAGTTCCGGGACAGGTTACAATGAGCAGTTCTTC
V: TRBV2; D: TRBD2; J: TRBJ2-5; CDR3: CASRIAGANQETQYF; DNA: TGTGCCAGCAGGATAGCGGGGGCTAACCAAGAGACCCAGTACTTC